This record looks at one TCR beta chain sequence and its context. This PCR relied on a set of 60 Vbeta primers and 13 Jbeta primers. Produced via immunoSEQ multiplex PCR; TCRdb's table is partial and in-frame only. The sample yields about 120,000 clones, 82% seen once. This entry is derived from a study of cytomegalovirus exposure and HLA in healthy donors. The origin of this receptor is a male donor in good health and CMV-seropositive. The sample consisted of PBMCs.

This CDR3 is CASSVRVSLLSGANVLTF. DNA of the CDR3: TGTGCCAGTAGTGTCAGGGTATCCCTTCTCTCTGGGGCCAACGTCCTGACTTTC. V and J are TRBV19 and TRBJ2-6; D possibly corresponds to TRBD1 (5 bases). This CDR3 has 18 amino acids. With 5 bases removed from V and 0 bases from J, the gap between germline ends came to 17 bases. Germline values: CDR1 LNHDA, CDR2 SQIVND (reference sequence).